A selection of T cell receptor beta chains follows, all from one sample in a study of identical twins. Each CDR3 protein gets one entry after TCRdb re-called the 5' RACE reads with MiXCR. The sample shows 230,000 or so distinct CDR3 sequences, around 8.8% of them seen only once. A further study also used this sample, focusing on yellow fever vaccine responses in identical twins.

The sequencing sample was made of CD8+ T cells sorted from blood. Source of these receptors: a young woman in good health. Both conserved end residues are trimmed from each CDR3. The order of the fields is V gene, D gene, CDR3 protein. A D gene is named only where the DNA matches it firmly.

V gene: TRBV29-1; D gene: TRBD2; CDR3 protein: SVARPRGGNEQF
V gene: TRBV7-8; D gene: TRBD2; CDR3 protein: ASSLVTSGRAIVRNEQF
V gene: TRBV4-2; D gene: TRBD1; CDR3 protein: ASSQDRGGYTIY
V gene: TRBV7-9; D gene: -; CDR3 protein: ASSFLSDTQY
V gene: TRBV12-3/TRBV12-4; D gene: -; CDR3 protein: ASSLDPDTQY
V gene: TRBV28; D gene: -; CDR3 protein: ASSLSTGAALAVSYNEQF
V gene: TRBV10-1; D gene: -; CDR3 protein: ASSVTGPDTQY
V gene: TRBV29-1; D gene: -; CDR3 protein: SADGSGYEQY
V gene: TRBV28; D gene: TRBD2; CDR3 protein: ASSGRGGLVENEQY
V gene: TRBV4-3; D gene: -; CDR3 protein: ASSQGPNERDTQY
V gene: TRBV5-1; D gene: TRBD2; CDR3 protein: ASSSGLAGPSWGQETQY
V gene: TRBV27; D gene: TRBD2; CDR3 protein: ASSFGLARRDTQY
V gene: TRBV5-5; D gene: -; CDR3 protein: ASSKTAFNQPQH
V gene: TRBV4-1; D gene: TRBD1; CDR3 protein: ASSQEVQGAVEQY
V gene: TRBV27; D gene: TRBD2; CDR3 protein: ASSPPPSGYEQF
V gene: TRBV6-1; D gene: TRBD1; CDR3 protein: ASRPNRGREETQY
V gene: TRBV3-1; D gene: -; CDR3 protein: ASSQGGSVVPDTQY
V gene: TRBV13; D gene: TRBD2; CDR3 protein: ASSLQRGRTDTQY